This T cell receptor (beta chain) was sequenced in a study of ipilimumab plus nivolumab after autologous stem cell transplantation. V was pared by 4 bases and J by 4 bases, with 14 bases between. The germline CDR1 and CDR2 sequences are SGHRS and YFSETQ. The CDR3 is 14 residues long. This clone was found a few times. What it recognizes is unknown. Study observations and caveats: Authors suggest TCR repertoire, Treg phenotype and gut microbiota support further study.

The repertoire was sequenced with immunoSEQ multiplex PCR; TCRdb's copy has only in-frame clones and lacks some. The sample contains a few thousand clones, roughly 79% of which appear only once. The clonotype comes from a male donor with primary mediastinal lymphoma. The rearrangement joins TRBV5-1 to TRBJ1-2; D is perhaps TRBD1 (5 bases). This specimen was PBMCs, taken in a trial of ipilimumab plus nivolumab as post-transplant consolidation. Written as DNA, the CDR3 is TGCGCCAGCAGCCAAGGGACTCCGCCCTATGGCTACACCTTC. Amino acid sequence: CASSQGTPPYGYTF.